Reported below is one T cell receptor beta chain. These data are taken from a study of blood T cell repertoires in COVID-19. Study information: There were acute and convalescent COVID-19 samples, and they came from the United States, Italy and Spain. Sample material is recorded as cDNA or gDNA derived from T cells, B-cell-depleted T cells, or PBMCs.

In the study's own analysis: It was from reference gene primer amplification that nucleated cell counts were estimated. TCRdb's copy holds only in-frame clones and misses some; the assay was immunoSEQ multiplex PCR. Clone size and the V and J calls come from that table; the DNA yielded D and trimming. This table has around 130,000 clones, approximately 86% appearing once. The TCR was taken from a human donor in a cohort sampled during active COVID-19. The source material was peripheral blood.

The CDR3 nucleotides read TGTGCCAGCAGCCTCCTAGGCGGGATCCAAGAGACCCAGTACTTC. Its protein is CASSLLGGIQETQYF. The chain is built from TRBV6-5 and TRBJ2-5, with D possibly being TRBD2 (6 bases). The CDR3 contains 15 residues. The V end lost 6 bases, the J end lost 1 base, and 15 bases lay between the germline ends. Per germline, CDR1 MNHEY and CDR2 SVGAGI.